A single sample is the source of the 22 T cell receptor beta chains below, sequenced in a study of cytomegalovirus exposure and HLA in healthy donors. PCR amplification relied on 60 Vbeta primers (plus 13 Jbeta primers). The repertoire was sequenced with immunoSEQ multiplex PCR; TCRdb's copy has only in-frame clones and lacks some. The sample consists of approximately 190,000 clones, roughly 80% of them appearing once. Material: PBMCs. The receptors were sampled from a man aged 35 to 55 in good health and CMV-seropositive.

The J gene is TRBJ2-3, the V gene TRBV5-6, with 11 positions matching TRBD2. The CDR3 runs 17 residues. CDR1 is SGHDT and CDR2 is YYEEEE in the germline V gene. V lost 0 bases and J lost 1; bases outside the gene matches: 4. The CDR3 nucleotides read TGTGCCAGCAGCTTGGGGATAGCGGGGGGGCGCACAGATACGCAGTATTTT. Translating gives CASSLGIAGGRTDTQYF.

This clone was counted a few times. This CDR3 reads CASSPQGYEQYF. CDR3 DNA sequence: TGTGCCAGCAGCCCACAGGGTTACGAGCAGTACTTC. The rearrangement joins TRBV14 to TRBJ2-7; D is perhaps TRBD1 (6 bases). The V gene lost 4 bases and the J gene lost 4 bases, with 8 bases spanning the gap. Germline CDR1 and CDR2: SGHDN and FVKESK. The CDR3 runs to 12 residues.

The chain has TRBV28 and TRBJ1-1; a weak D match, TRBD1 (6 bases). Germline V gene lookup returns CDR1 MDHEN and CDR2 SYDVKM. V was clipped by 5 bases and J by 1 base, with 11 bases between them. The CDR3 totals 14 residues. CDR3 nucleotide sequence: TGTGCCAGCAGTCCTGACAGGAGGAACACTGAAGCTTTCTTT. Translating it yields CASSPDRRNTEAFF.

CDR3: CASSLGVASGGGRVNEQYF. CDR3 nucleotide sequence: TGTGCCAGCAGTTTAGGAGTCGCTAGCGGGGGGGGCAGGGTCAACGAGCAGTACTTC. This chain joins TRBV28 and TRBJ2-7; TRBD2 matches 12 bases. This CDR3 comprises 19 residues. Germline V CDR1 and CDR2: MDHEN, SYDVKM. With 2 bases clipped from V and 5 bases from J, the junction kept 16 bases outside the gene matches.

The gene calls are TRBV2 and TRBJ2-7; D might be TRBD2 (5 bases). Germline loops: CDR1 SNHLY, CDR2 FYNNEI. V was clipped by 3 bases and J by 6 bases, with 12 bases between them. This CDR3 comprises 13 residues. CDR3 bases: TGTGCCAGCAGTGATTTCTGGGAGACCGAGCAGTACTTC. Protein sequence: CASSDFWETEQYF.

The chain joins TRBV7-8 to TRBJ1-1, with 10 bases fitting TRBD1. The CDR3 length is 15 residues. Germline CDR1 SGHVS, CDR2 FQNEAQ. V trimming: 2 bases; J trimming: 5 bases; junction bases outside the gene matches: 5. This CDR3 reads CASSLWDRGETEAFF. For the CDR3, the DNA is TGTGCCAGCAGCTTATGGGACAGGGGAGAGACTGAAGCTTTCTTT.

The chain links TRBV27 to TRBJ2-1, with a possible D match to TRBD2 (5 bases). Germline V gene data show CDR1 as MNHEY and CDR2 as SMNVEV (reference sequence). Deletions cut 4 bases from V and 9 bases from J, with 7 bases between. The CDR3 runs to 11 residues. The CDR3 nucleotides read TGTGCCAGCAGTTCTAGCATTGAGCAGTTCTTC. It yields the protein CASSSSIEQFF.

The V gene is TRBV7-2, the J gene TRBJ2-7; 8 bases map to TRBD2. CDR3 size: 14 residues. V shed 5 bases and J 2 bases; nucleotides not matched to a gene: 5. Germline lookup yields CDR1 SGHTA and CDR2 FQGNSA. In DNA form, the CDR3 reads TGTGCCAGCAGCGGGCTAGCGGGCACCTACGAGCAGTACTTC. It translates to CASSGLAGTYEQYF.

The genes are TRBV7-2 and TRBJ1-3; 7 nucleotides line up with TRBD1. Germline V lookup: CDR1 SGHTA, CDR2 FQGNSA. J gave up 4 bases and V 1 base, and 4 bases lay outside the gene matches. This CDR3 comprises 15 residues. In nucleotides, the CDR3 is TGTGCCAGCAGCTTAGAGGGGGCGGGCGGAAACACCATATATTTT. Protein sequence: CASSLEGAGGNTIYF.

CDR3 DNA sequence: TGTGCCGGGCGGGACAGGGTCTCCTACGAGCAGTACTTC. Amino acid sequence: CAGRDRVSYEQYF. The chain is built from TRBV28 and TRBJ2-7, with TRBD1 matching 9 bases. Germline V gene lookup returns CDR1 MDHEN and CDR2 SYDVKM. CDR3 length: 13 residues. Germline trimming cut 11 bases from V and 0 bases from J; bases unmatched to any gene: 5.

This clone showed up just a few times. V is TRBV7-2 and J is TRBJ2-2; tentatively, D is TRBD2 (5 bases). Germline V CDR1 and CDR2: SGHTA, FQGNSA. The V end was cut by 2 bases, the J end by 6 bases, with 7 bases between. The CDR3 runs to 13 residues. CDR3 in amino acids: CASSLRLPGELFF. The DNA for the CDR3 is TGTGCCAGCAGCTTAAGACTACCCGGGGAGCTGTTTTTT.

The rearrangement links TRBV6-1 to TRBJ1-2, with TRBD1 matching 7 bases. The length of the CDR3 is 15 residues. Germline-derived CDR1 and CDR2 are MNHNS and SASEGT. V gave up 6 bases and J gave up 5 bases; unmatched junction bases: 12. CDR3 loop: CASRVLQGPHYGYTF. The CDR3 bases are TGTGCCAGCAGGGTCCTACAGGGGCCACATTATGGCTACACCTTC.

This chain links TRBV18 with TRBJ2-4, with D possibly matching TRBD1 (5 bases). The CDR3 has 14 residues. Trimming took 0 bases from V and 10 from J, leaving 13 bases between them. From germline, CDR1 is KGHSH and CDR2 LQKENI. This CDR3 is CASSPPDQKGIQYF. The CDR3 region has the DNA TGTGCCAGCTCACCACCGGACCAAAAGGGGATTCAGTACTTC. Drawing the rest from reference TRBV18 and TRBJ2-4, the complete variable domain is NAGVMQNPRHLVRRRGQEARLRCSPMKGHSHVYWYRQLPEEGLKFMVYLQKENIIDESGMPKERFSAEFPKEGPSILRIQQVVRGDSAAYFCASSPPDQKGIQYFGAGTRLSVL.

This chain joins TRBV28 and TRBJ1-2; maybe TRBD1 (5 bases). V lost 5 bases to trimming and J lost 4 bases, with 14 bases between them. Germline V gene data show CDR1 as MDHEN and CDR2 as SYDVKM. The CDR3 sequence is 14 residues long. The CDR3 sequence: CASSGTGEFYGYTF. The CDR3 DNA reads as TGTGCCAGCAGTGGGACGGGGGAGTTCTATGGCTACACCTTC.

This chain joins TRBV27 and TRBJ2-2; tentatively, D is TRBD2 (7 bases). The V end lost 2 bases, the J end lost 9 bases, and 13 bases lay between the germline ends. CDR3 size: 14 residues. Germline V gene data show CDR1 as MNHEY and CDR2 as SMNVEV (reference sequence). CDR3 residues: CASSLGGGPWELFF. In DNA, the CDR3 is TGTGCCAGCAGTTTAGGGGGGGGCCCCTGGGAGCTGTTTTTT.

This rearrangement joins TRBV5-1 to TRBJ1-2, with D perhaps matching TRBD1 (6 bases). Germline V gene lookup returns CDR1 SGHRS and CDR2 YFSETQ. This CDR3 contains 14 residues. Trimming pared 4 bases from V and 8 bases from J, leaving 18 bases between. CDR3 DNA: TGCGCCAGCAGCCCGGATGCGGGGGCTGAGGGCTACACCTTC. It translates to CASSPDAGAEGYTF.

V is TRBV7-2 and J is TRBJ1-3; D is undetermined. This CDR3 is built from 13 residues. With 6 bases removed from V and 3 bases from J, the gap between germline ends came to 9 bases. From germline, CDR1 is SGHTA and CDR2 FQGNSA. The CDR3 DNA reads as TGTGCCAGCAGTTCAGATATTGGAAACACCATATATTTT. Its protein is CASSSDIGNTIYF.

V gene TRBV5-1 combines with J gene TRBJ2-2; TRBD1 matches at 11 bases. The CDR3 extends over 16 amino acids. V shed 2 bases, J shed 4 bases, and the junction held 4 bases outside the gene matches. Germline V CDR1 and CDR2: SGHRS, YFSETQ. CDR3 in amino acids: CASSLGQGAATGELFF. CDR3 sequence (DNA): TGCGCCAGCAGCTTAGGACAGGGGGCAGCCACCGGGGAGCTGTTTTTT.

DNA for the CDR3: TGTGCCAGCAGCGCTACAGGGTTAGCTAACTATGGCTACACCTTC. Encoded protein: CASSATGLANYGYTF. J is TRBJ1-2 and V is TRBV7-9; tentatively, D is TRBD1 (6 bases). The CDR3 covers 15 residues. From germline, CDR1 is SEHNR and CDR2 FQNEAQ (reference sequence). Trimming shortened V by 5 bases and J by 0 bases, and 13 bases separated the two germline ends.

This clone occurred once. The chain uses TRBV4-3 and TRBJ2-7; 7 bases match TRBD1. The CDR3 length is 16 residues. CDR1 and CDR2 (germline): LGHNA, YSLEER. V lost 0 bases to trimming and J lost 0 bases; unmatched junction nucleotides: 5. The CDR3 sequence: CASSQDRAGGSYEQYF. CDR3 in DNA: TGCGCCAGCAGCCAAGATCGGGCAGGGGGCTCCTACGAGCAGTACTTC.

CDR3 bases: TGTGCCAGCAGCGTCTCTCTGCGGGGACCCTACGAGCAGTACTTC. As protein: CASSVSLRGPYEQYF. J is TRBJ2-7 and V is TRBV7-2, with D perhaps matching TRBD2 (6 bases). The V gene lost 5 bases and the J gene lost 2 bases, with 16 bases spanning the gap. CDR1 and CDR2 from the germline V gene are SGHTA and FQGNSA. The CDR3 length is 15 residues.

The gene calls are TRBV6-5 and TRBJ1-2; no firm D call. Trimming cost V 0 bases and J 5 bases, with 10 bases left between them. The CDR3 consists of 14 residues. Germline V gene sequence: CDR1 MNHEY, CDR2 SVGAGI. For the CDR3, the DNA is TGTGCCAGCAGTTACTCGGAAAGAGGGTATGGCTACACCTTC. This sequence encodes CASSYSERGYGYTF.